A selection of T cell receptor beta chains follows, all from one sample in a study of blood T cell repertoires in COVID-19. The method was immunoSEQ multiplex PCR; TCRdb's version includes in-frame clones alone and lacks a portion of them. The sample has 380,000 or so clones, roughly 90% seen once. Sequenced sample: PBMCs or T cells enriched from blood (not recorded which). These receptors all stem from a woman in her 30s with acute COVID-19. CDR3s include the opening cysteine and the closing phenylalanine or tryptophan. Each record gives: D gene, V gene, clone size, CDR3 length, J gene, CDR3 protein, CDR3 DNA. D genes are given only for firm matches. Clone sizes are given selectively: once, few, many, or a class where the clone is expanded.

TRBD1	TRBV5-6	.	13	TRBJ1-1	CASRQGVATEAFF	TGTGCCAGCAGACAGGGGGTGGCCACTGAAGCTTTTTTT
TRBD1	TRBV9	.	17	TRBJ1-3	CASSPHPLDRPGNTIYF	TGTGCCAGCAGCCCCCACCCCCTGGACAGGCCTGGAAACACCATATATTTT
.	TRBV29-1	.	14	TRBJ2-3	CSVGKGLSTDTQYF	TGCAGCGTTGGGAAGGGGCTTAGCACAGATACGCAGTATTTT
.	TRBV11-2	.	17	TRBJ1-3	CASSLDHVGVAGNTIYF	TGTGCCAGCAGCTTAGATCATGTAGGGGTCGCTGGAAACACCATATATTTT
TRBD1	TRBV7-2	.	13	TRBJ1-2	CASSSTGDYGYTF	TGTGCCAGCAGCTCGACAGGGGACTATGGCTACACCTTC
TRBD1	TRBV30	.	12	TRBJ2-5	CAWKGGPETQYF	TGTGCCTGGAAAGGGGGCCCAGAGACCCAGTACTTC
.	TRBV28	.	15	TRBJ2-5	CASSLRGTVQETQYF	TGTGCCAGCAGCCTCCGGGGGACAGTCCAAGAGACCCAGTACTTC
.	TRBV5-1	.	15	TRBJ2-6	CASSLLVPGANVLTF	TGCGCCAGCAGCTTGCTTGTCCCTGGGGCCAACGTCCTGACTTTC
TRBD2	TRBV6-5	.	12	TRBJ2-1	CASRPIAGGQFF	TGTGCCAGCAGACCCATAGCGGGGGGGCAGTTCTTC
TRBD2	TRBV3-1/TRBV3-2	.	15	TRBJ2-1	CASSQAGGSYNEQFF	TGTGCCAGCAGCCAAGCGGGGGGCTCCTACAATGAGCAGTTCTTC
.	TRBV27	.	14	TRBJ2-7	CASRPLPGSYEQYF	TGTGCCAGCAGGCCCCTCCCCGGGTCCTACGAGCAGTACTTC
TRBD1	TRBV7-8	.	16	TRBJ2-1	CASSTLGQGGFNEQFF	TGTGCCAGCAGCACACTGGGACAGGGTGGTTTCAATGAGCAGTTCTTC
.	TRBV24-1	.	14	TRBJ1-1	CATKWNKRGIEAFF	TGTGCCACCAAATGGAATAAGAGAGGCATTGAAGCTTTCTTT
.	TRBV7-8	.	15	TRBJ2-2	CASSLVYPNTGELFF	TGTGCCAGCAGCTTAGTCTACCCCAACACCGGGGAGCTGTTTTTT
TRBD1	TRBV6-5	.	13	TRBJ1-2	CASSRTGDYRYTF	TGTGCCAGCAGTCGGACAGGGGACTACCGCTACACCTTC
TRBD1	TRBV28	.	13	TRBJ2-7	CASSLTGVYEQYF	TGTGCCAGCAGTTTGACAGGGGTCTACGAGCAGTACTTC
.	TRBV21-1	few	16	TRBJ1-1	CASSSKTGGVTTEAFF	TGTGCCAGCAGCTCGAAGACGGGGGGCGTAACCACTGAAGCTTTCTTT
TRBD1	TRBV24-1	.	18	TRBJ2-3	CATSDTPGQLRPTDTQYF	TGTGCCACCAGTGACACACCGGGACAGCTTAGACCCACAGATACGCAGTATTTT
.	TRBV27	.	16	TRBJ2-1	CASRIGGHSSYNEQFF	TGTGCCAGCAGGATCGGCGGACATAGCTCCTACAATGAGCAGTTCTTC
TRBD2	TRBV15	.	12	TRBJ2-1	CATKLAGDEQFF	TGTGCCACCAAACTAGCGGGGGATGAGCAGTTCTTC
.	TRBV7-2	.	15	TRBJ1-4	CASSLVGGENEKLFF	TGTGCCAGCAGCCTAGTCGGGGGGGAAAATGAAAAACTGTTTTTT
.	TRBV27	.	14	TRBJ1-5	CASSFAGRNQPQHF	TGTGCCAGCAGTTTCGCAGGCAGAAATCAGCCCCAGCATTTT
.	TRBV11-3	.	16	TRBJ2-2	CASSTTGRGGPGELFF	TGTGCCAGCAGCACCACGGGAAGGGGAGGTCCCGGGGAGCTGTTTTTT
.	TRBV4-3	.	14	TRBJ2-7	CASSQSRGGYEQYF	TGCGCCAGCAGCCAGAGTCGAGGGGGCTACGAGCAGTACTTC
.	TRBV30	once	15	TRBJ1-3	CAWSVRTRTGNTIYF	TGTGCCTGGAGTGTCCGTACGCGGACTGGAAACACCATATATTTT
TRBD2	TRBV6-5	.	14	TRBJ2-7	CASTTPGGTYEQYF	TGTGCCAGCACCACCCCGGGGGGAACCTACGAGCAGTACTTC
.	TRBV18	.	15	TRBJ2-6	CASSPQGSGANVLTF	TGTGCCAGCTCACCACAGGGGTCTGGGGCCAACGTCCTGACTTTC